These 3 T cell receptor beta chains were all obtained from the same sample, sequenced in a study of T cells after yellow fever vaccination. In TCRdb, the 5' RACE reads were re-called with MiXCR into one record per CDR3 protein. Among over 65,000 distinct CDR3 sequences listed, 13% were seen once. The starting material was CD8+ T cells not binding an NS4B(214-222) dextramer, sorted from PBMCs, obtained 20 to 25 days after the first yellow fever vaccination. The source is a man aged 18 to 30 who received the YFV17D yellow fever vaccine.

This clonotype was detected a few times. The rearrangement links TRBV10-3 to TRBJ1-5, with D uncertain. V gave up 2 bases and J gave up 4 bases, with 3 bases separating them. Germline loops: CDR1 ENHRY, CDR2 SYGVKD. The CDR3 runs to 12 residues. The CDR3 loop reads CAISEENQPQHF. In nucleotides, the CDR3 is TGTGCCATCAGTGAGGAGAATCAGCCCCAGCATTTT.

This clonotype was recorded a few times. J is TRBJ1-1 and V is TRBV27; D is ambiguous. The germline CDR1 and CDR2 sequences are MNHEY and SMNVEV (reference sequence). This CDR3 is built from 15 residues. V gave up 1 base and J gave up 1 base, with 10 bases separating them. CDR3 bases: TGTGCCAGCAGTTTATTGGCAGGCCCGAACACTGAAGCTTTCTTT. It encodes CASSLLAGPNTEAFF.

This clonotype showed up just a few times. The chain carries TRBV3-1 and TRBJ2-5, with TRBD2 matching 9 bases. Germline CDR1 and CDR2: LGHDT and YNNKEL (reference sequence). The CDR3 consists of 17 residues. Losses at the gene ends were 3 bases for V and 0 bases for J; bases not matched to a gene: 8. The CDR3 bases are TGTGCCAGCAGCCATGAGACGACTAGCGGATACCAAGAGACCCAGTACTTC. Amino acid sequence: CASSHETTSGYQETQYF.